This T cell receptor (beta chain) was sequenced in a study of blood T cell repertoires in COVID-19. The wider study: The samples span acute and convalescent COVID-19 from the United States, Italy and Spain.

Authors' methods: Reference gene primers were amplified, and this amplification served to estimate nucleated cell counts. Method: immunoSEQ multiplex PCR; TCRdb's copy keeps in-frame clones and lacks some. D and trimming come from the DNA, and the V and J calls and clone size come from that table. In the table there are tens of thousands of clones, approximately 79% of which are singletons. Input material: peripheral blood. The sequence derives from a woman of 80 years or more with active or convalescent COVID-19.

In DNA, the CDR3 is TGTGCCAGCCATAAAGCAGGGGGCATCAATCAGCCCCAGCATTTT. This gives the protein CASHKAGGINQPQHF. The J gene is TRBJ1-5, the V gene TRBV19; 8 bases are shared with TRBD1. Germline-derived CDR1 and CDR2 are LNHDA and SQIVND (reference sequence). The CDR3 length is 15 residues. Germline trimming cut 9 bases from V and 3 bases from J; bases unmatched to any gene: 10.